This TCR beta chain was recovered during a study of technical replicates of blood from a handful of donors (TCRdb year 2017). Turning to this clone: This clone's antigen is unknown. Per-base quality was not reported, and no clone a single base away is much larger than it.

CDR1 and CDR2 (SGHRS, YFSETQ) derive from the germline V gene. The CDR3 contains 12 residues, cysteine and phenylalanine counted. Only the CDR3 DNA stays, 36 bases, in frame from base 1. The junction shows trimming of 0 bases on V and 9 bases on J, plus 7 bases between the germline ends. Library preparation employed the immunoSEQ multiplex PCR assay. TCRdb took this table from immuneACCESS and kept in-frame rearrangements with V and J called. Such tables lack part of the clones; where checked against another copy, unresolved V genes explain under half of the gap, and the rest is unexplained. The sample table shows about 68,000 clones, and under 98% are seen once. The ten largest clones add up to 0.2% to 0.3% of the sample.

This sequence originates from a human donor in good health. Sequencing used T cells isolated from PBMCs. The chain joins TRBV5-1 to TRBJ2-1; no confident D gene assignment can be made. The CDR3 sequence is CASSLVRAEQFF. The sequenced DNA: TGCGCCAGCAGCTTGGTTCGAGCTGAGCAGTTCTTC.